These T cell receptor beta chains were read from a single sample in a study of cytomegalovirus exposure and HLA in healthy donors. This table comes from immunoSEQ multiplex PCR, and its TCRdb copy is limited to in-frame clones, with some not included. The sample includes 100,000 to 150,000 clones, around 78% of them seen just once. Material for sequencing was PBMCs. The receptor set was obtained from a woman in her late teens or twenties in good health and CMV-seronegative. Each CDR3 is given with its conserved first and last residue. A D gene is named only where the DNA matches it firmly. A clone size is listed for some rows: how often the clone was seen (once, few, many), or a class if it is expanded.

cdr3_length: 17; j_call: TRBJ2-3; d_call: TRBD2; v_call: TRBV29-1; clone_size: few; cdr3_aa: CIFGTGRLAGGRDTQYF; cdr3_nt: TGTATCTTTGGGACAGGCCGACTAGCGGGAGGGAGAGATACGCAGTATTTT
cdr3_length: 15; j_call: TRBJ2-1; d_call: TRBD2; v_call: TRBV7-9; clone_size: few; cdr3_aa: CASSFSGRAANEQFF; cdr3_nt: TGTGCCAGCAGCTTCAGCGGGAGGGCGGCCAATGAGCAGTTCTTC
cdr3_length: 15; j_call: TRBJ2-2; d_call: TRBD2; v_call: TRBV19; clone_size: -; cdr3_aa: CASRQVAGFTGELFF; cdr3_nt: TGTGCCAGTAGACAGGTAGCGGGATTCACCGGGGAGCTGTTTTTT
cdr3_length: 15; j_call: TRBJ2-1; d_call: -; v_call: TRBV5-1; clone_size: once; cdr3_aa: CASSLAGEIYNEQFF; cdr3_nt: TGCGCCAGCAGCTTGGCCGGGGAGATCTACAATGAGCAGTTCTTC
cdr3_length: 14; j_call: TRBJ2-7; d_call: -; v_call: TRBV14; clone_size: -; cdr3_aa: CASSHGRGRNEQYF; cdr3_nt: TGTGCCAGCAGCCATGGCAGGGGACGTAACGAGCAGTACTTC
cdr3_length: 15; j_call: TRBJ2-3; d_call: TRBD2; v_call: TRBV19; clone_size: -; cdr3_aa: CASSITSGYTDTQYF; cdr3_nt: TGTGCCAGTAGTATTACTAGCGGGTACACAGATACGCAGTATTTT
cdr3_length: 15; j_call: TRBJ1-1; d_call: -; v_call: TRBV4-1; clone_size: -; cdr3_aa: CASSQVSQANTEAFF; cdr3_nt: TGCGCCAGCAGCCAAGTCTCACAGGCGAACACTGAAGCTTTCTTT
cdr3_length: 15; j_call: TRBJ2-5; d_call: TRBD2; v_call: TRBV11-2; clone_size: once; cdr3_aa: CASSLVAGAQETQYF; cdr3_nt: TGTGCCAGCAGTCTGGTAGCGGGGGCGCAAGAGACCCAGTACTTC
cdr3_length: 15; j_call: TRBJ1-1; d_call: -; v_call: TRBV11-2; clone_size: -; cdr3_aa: CASSLEGRVGTEAFF; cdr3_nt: TGTGCCAGCAGCTTAGAGGGCAGGGTGGGCACTGAAGCTTTCTTT
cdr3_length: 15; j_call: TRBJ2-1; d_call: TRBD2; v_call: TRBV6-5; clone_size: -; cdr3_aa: CASIPRTSGYNEQFF; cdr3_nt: TGTGCCAGCATACCCCGGACTAGCGGCTACAATGAGCAGTTCTTC
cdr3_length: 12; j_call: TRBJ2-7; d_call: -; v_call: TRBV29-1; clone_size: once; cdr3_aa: CSGGLGTYEQYF; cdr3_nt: TGCAGCGGGGGCCTAGGTACCTACGAGCAGTACTTC
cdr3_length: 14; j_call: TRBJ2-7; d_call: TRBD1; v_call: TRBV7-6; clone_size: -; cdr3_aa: CASAPGTAYYEQYF; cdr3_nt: TGTGCCAGCGCACCCGGGACAGCCTACTACGAGCAGTACTTC
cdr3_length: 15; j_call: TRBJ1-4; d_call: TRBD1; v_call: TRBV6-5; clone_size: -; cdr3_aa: CASSYSRGANEKLFF; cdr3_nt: TGTGCCAGCAGTTACAGCAGGGGGGCTAATGAAAAACTGTTTTTT
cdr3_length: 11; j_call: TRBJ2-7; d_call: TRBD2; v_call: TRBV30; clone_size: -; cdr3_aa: CACTGTNEQYF; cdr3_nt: TGTGCCTGTACCGGGACTAACGAGCAGTACTTC
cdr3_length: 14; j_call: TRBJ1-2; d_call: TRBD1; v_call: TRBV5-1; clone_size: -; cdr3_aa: CASSLAQGANGYTF; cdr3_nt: TGCGCCAGCAGCTTGGCCCAGGGGGCAAACGGCTACACCTTC
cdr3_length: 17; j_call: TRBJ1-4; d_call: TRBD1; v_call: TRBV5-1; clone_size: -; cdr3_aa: CASTMEPQDREGEKLFF; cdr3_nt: TGCGCCAGCACGATGGAGCCCCAGGACAGGGAAGGAGAAAAACTGTTTTTT